This record looks at one TCR beta chain sequence and its context. Trimming at V came to 6 bases and at J to 2 bases, leaving 6 bases not matched to a gene. Germline CDR1 is SNHLY and CDR2 is FYNNEI. This CDR3 is built from 15 residues. This specimen belongs to a study of T cell repertoires in cytomegalovirus infection. TCRdb re-called the reads through MiXCR, storing one row per CDR3 protein. The data show roughly 230,000 distinct CDR3 sequences, with 20% to 25% seen just once and around a sixth held by the top ten. The chain combines TRBV2 with TRBJ2-3, with 9 nucleotides matching TRBD2. Material for sequencing was CD8+ T cells from PBMCs. This receptor was taken from a human donor in good health (CMV status not recorded). Some clones in this sample may be carry-over from other donors' samples. The CDR3 sequence is CASSGTSTATDTQYF. The DNA for the CDR3 is TGTGCCAGCAGCGGGACTAGCACCGCCACAGATACGCAGTATTTT.